This T cell receptor beta chain was sequenced in a study of coeliac disease. This clone was seen only once. As yet, its antigen is unknown. There are 16 residues in the CDR3. Trimming took off 0 bases at V and 6 bases at J, with 17 bases between the two ends. Germline values: CDR1 LNHNV, CDR2 YYDKDF (reference sequence). Study-wide results and caveats: Control samples showed higher TRB and TRG clonality than intraepithelial and lamina propria samples in active celiac disease. Intraepithelial and lamina propria fractions were not highly pure, so cross-contamination was possible.

Each fraction contributed one roughly 500,000-cell aliquot for sequencing. Only in-frame clones appear in the TCRdb table, and some are missing; sequencing was by immunoSEQ multiplex PCR. The sample yields around 800 clones, 60% to 75% seen once. The chain combines TRBV15 with TRBJ1-2, with a tentative D call TRBD1 (6 bases). The sequencing input was intraepithelial lymphocytes from the gut. The clonotype was recovered from a man older than 75 without celiac disease. The CDR3 sequence is CATSREGGALGDGYTF. CDR3 in DNA: TGTGCCACCAGCAGAGAAGGGGGGGCTCTAGGGGATGGCTACACCTTC.